This TCR beta chain was sequenced in a study of identifying expanded T cells in peripheral blood. Findings and limits, study-wide: Technical replicates showed roughly 1.2 changed clones; approximately 2 weeks about 16; four weeks 19. Clone count variance between approximately two-week samples rose with total template count.

The repertoire was sequenced with immunoSEQ multiplex PCR; TCRdb's copy has only in-frame clones and lacks some. In the table there are some 95,000 clones, roughly 86% of which are singletons. A remark on this clone: Its antigen is as yet unknown.

Healthy donors had no documented immune events, such as infections, while sampled. The CDR3 covers 16 residues. CDR1 SGHNT and CDR2 YYREEE come from the germline V gene (reference sequence). Trimming cost V 1 base and J 1 base, with 14 bases left between them. The chain has TRBV5-4 and TRBJ1-1; D uncertain. The specimen sequenced was blood. This receptor was obtained from a person aged 18 to 70 in good health. CDR3 bases: TGTGCCAGCAGCTTGTCGTTGGCCGGGGAGAACACTGAAGCTTTCTTT. Translated, it gives CASSLSLAGENTEAFF.